A selection of T cell receptor beta chains follows, all from one sample in a study of early T cells in non-severe SARS-CoV-2 infection. TCRdb reprocessed the 5' RACE reads via MiXCR and lists one record per CDR3 protein. The sample has about 30,000 distinct CDR3 sequences, 5% to 6.5% seen once. The sequenced material came from whole blood. All receptors come from an adult who was a healthcare worker with PCR-confirmed SARS-CoV-2 infection or an uninfected control (not recorded which). The CDR3 runs from the conserved cysteine through the conserved F or W.

v_gene: TRBV6-5; j_gene: TRBJ1-2; CDR3aa: CASSSQIYGYTF
v_gene: TRBV7-3; j_gene: TRBJ1-6; CDR3aa: CASSTGATVSPLHF
v_gene: TRBV9; j_gene: TRBJ2-1; CDR3aa: CASSALPASGSLAQFF
v_gene: TRBV11-2; j_gene: TRBJ1-1; CDR3aa: CASSPRTVNTEAFF
v_gene: TRBV7-2; j_gene: TRBJ2-5; CDR3aa: CASSSQTVTQYF
v_gene: TRBV10-3; j_gene: TRBJ2-1; CDR3aa: CAISEGQGTINEQFF
v_gene: TRBV11-2; j_gene: TRBJ2-5; CDR3aa: CASSLERGRAGETQYF
v_gene: TRBV14; j_gene: TRBJ1-2; CDR3aa: CASSKGRYYGYTF
v_gene: TRBV20-1; j_gene: TRBJ2-3; CDR3aa: CSAMSGRNTDTQYF
v_gene: TRBV11-2; j_gene: TRBJ2-7; CDR3aa: CASSILAGGADEQYF
v_gene: TRBV10-1; j_gene: TRBJ1-3; CDR3aa: CASSAQEIGNTIYF
v_gene: TRBV5-4; j_gene: TRBJ2-1; CDR3aa: CVSSLPQGDEQFF
v_gene: TRBV7-2; j_gene: TRBJ2-3; CDR3aa: CASSQSGSGTDTQYF
v_gene: TRBV3-1; j_gene: TRBJ2-5; CDR3aa: CASNRRSSGKETQYF
v_gene: TRBV7-7; j_gene: TRBJ2-3; CDR3aa: CASSLGGSGSTDTQYF
v_gene: TRBV6-1; j_gene: TRBJ2-1; CDR3aa: CASSEGTSGSNEQFF
v_gene: TRBV9; j_gene: TRBJ1-2; CDR3aa: CASRQTAHGYTF
v_gene: TRBV11-2; j_gene: TRBJ2-2; CDR3aa: CASSLRNTGELFF
v_gene: TRBV11-2; j_gene: TRBJ2-3; CDR3aa: CASSLPVGTQYF
v_gene: TRBV3-1; j_gene: TRBJ2-2; CDR3aa: CASSLGLGTGELFF
v_gene: TRBV29-1; j_gene: TRBJ2-7; CDR3aa: CSVLDRDHYEQYF
v_gene: TRBV27; j_gene: TRBJ2-6; CDR3aa: CASSLRPGQASGANVLTF
v_gene: TRBV7-2; j_gene: TRBJ2-3; CDR3aa: CASSLAGQSLTDTQYF
v_gene: TRBV28; j_gene: TRBJ2-7; CDR3aa: CASSLSQGRNEQYF
v_gene: TRBV11-2; j_gene: TRBJ2-5; CDR3aa: CASSFVRETQYF
v_gene: TRBV11-2; j_gene: TRBJ2-7; CDR3aa: CASTQDRIGSGPYEQYF
v_gene: TRBV20-1; j_gene: TRBJ2-1; CDR3aa: CSAATSSDEQFF
v_gene: TRBV6-2/TRBV6-3; j_gene: TRBJ2-5; CDR3aa: CASTATGVGETQYF
v_gene: TRBV11-2; j_gene: TRBJ1-1; CDR3aa: CASSPYGIGTFF
v_gene: TRBV2; j_gene: TRBJ2-3; CDR3aa: CASSPTSGLITDTQYF
v_gene: TRBV24-1; j_gene: TRBJ2-2; CDR3aa: CATSDSGPYTGELFF
v_gene: TRBV4-3; j_gene: TRBJ2-1; CDR3aa: CASSQDYPSYNEQFF
v_gene: TRBV6-5; j_gene: TRBJ1-1; CDR3aa: CASSYSISGTEAFF
v_gene: TRBV7-6; j_gene: TRBJ1-5; CDR3aa: CASSLDSNQPQHF
v_gene: TRBV11-3; j_gene: TRBJ2-7; CDR3aa: CASSYGLAGVEQYF
v_gene: TRBV7-6; j_gene: TRBJ2-1; CDR3aa: CASSPGLAGGLRNEQFF
v_gene: TRBV7-8; j_gene: TRBJ1-5; CDR3aa: CASSEDRAIPNQPQHF
v_gene: TRBV24-1; j_gene: TRBJ2-1; CDR3aa: CATSDSGQGNDEQFF
v_gene: TRBV18; j_gene: TRBJ1-1; CDR3aa: CASSISADLMNTEAFF
v_gene: TRBV12-3/TRBV12-4; j_gene: TRBJ1-2; CDR3aa: CASSTQVYGYTF
v_gene: TRBV12-3/TRBV12-4; j_gene: TRBJ2-1; CDR3aa: CASSPPVSFEFF
v_gene: TRBV20-1; j_gene: TRBJ2-2; CDR3aa: CSARDSAGETGELFF
v_gene: TRBV20-1; j_gene: TRBJ2-7; CDR3aa: CSASQSQRVGEQYF
v_gene: TRBV20-1; j_gene: TRBJ2-7; CDR3aa: CSARGTSGYEQYF
v_gene: TRBV28; j_gene: TRBJ1-1; CDR3aa: CASSFLRWSQAFF
v_gene: TRBV7-6; j_gene: TRBJ2-1; CDR3aa: CASSFGLNEQFF
v_gene: TRBV6-2/TRBV6-3; j_gene: TRBJ2-3; CDR3aa: CASSYLRGTDTQYF
v_gene: TRBV20-1; j_gene: TRBJ2-7; CDR3aa: CSAPPRTSGSGEQYF